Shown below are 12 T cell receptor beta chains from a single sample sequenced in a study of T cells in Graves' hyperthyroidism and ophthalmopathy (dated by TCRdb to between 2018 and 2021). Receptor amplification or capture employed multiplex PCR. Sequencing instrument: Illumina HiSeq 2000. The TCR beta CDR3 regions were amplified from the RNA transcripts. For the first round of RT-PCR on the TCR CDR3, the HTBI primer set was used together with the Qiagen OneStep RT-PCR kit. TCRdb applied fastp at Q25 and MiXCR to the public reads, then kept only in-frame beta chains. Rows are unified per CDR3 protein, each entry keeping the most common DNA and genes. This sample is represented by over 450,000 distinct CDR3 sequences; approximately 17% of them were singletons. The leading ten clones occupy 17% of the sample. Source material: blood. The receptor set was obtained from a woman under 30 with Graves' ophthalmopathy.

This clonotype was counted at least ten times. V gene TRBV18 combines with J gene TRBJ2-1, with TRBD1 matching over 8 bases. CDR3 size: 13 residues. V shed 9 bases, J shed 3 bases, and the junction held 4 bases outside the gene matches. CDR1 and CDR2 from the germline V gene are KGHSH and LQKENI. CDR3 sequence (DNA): TGTGCCAGTTCCGACAGGGGCTACAATGAGCAGTTCTTC. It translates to CASSDRGYNEQFF.

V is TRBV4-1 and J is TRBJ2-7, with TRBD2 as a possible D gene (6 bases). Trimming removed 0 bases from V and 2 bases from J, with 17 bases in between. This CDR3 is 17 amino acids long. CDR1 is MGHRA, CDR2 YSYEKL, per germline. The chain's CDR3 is CASSQEPGLLYAYEQYF. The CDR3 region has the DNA TGCGCCAGCAGCCAAGAACCGGGACTGCTCTACGCCTACGAGCAGTACTTC.

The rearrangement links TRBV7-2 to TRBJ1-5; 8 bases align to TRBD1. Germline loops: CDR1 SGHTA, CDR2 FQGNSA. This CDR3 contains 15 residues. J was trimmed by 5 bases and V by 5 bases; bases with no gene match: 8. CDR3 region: CASSPGQVRHQPQHF. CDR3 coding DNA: TGTGCCAGCAGCCCGGGACAGGTTCGGCATCAGCCCCAGCATTTT.

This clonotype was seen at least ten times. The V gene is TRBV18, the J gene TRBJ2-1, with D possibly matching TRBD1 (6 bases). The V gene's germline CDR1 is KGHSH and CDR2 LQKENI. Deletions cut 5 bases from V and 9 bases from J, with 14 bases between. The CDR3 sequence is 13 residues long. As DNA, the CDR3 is TGTGCCAGCTCAACGACGCTAGGGGGTGAGCAGTTCTTC. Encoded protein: CASSTTLGGEQFF.

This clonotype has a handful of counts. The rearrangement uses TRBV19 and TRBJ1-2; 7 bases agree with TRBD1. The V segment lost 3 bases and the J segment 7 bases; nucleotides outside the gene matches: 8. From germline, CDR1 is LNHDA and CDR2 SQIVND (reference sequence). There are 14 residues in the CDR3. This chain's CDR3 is CASSIQGDTRGYTF. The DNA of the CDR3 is TGTGCCAGTAGTATCCAGGGGGATACTCGTGGCTACACCTTC.

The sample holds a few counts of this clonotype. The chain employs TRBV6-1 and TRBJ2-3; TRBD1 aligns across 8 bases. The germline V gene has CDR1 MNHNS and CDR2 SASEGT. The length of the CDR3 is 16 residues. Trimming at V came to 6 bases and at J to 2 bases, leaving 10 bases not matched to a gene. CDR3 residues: CASRTGQGAFTDTQYF. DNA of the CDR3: TGTGCCAGCAGAACTGGACAGGGAGCTTTCACAGATACGCAGTATTTT.

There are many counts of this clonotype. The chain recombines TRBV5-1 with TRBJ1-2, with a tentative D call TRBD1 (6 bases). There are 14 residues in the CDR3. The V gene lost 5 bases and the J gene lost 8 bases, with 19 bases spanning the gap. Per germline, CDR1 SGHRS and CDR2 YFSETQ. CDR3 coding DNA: TGCGCCAGCAGGGAGTTCGAACAGGGTGGCGGCTACACCTTC. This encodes CASREFEQGGGYTF.

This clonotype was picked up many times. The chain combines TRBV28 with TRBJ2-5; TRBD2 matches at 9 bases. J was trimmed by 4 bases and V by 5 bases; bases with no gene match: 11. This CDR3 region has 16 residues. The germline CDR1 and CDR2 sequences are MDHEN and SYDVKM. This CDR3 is CASSPWREGKGETQYF. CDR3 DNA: TGTGCCAGCAGTCCCTGGCGGGAGGGGAAAGGAGAGACCCAGTACTTC.

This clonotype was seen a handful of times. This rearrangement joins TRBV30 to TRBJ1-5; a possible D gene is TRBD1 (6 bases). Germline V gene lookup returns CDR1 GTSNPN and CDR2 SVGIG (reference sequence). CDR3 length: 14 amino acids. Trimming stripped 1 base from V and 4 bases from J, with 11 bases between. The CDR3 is CAWSAGGGNQPQHF. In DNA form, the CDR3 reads TGTGCCTGGAGTGCAGGAGGGGGAAATCAGCCCCAGCATTTT.

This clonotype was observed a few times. The DNA of the CDR3 is TGCAGCGTTGAACTACGCTCCTACAATGAGCAGTTCTTC. Protein: CSVELRSYNEQFF. J is TRBJ2-1 and V is TRBV29-1; D gene uncertain. This CDR3 is 13 amino acids long. Germline assignment: CDR1 SQVTM and CDR2 ANQGSEA. V was cut by 2 bases and J by 0 bases, with 5 bases left in between.

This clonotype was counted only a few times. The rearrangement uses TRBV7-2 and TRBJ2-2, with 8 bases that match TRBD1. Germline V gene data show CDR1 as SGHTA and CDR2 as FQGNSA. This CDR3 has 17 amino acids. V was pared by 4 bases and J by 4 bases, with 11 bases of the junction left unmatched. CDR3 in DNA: TGTGCCAGCAGCTGGGCCGACAGGGGTTGGGGCACCGGGGAGCTGTTTTTT. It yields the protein CASSWADRGWGTGELFF.

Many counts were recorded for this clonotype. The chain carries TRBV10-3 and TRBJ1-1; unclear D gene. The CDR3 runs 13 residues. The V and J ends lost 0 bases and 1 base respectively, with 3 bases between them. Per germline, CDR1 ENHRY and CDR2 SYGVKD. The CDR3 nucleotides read TGTGCCATCAGTGAGTCGCAGAACACTGAAGCTTTCTTT. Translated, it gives CAISESQNTEAFF.